This TCR beta chain stems from a study of T cell repertoires and leukemia-associated antigens. This clonotype is medium-sized within its sample. Its antigen is as yet unknown. The CDR3 totals 12 residues. V dropped 4 bases and J dropped 2 bases, with 4 bases sitting between them. In germline, CDR1 is SGHRS, CDR2 YFSETQ. TCRdb reanalysed the 5' RACE reads using MiXCR and keeps one entry per CDR3 protein. The data show about 9,800 distinct CDR3 sequences, 43% seen once. The sample consisted of CD3+ T cells sorted from blood and cultured. The TCR originated in a female donor in good health. The J gene is TRBJ2-1, the V gene TRBV5-1, with D uncertain. CDR3 DNA sequence: TGCGCCAGCAGCGAGACCTACAATGAGCAGTTCTTC. The encoded protein is CASSETYNEQFF.